A selection of T cell receptor beta chains follows, all from one sample in a study of blood T cell repertoires in COVID-19. The repertoire was sequenced with immunoSEQ multiplex PCR; TCRdb's copy has only in-frame clones and lacks some. This sample has 200,000 to 250,000 clones, with 87% found just once. The sequenced sample was peripheral blood. The receptors shown here come from a man aged 35-49 years with active or convalescent COVID-19. Both conserved end residues are part of each CDR3. A D gene is named only where the DNA matches it firmly.

TRBJ1-1 | NA | TRBV21-1 | CASSKESGAGGAENTEAFF
TRBJ1-1 | NA | TRBV4-1 | CASSQRGRGTEAFF
TRBJ1-2 | NA | TRBV7-2 | CASMAGNYGYTF
TRBJ2-7 | TRBD2 | TRBV28 | CASSLGSGRAVEQYF
TRBJ1-6 | TRBD1 | TRBV5-1 | CASHTGTGDSPLHF
TRBJ1-4 | NA | TRBV3-1/TRBV3-2 | CASSQGAVNEKLFF
TRBJ1-4 | NA | TRBV3-1/TRBV3-2 | CASSYLGTDGELFF
TRBJ2-7 | TRBD1 | TRBV19 | CASSKDRGYEQYF
TRBJ2-7 | TRBD1 | TRBV30 | CAWRMTGSYEQYF
TRBJ2-1 | TRBD1 | TRBV7-3 | CASSSGQGREQFF
TRBJ2-7 | NA | TRBV28 | CASRGGTGEQYF
TRBJ1-2 | TRBD1 | TRBV11-2 | CASSHSRQGSYGYTF
TRBJ1-1 | NA | TRBV5-4 | CASSQGPGAVTEAFF
TRBJ1-4 | NA | TRBV6-6 | CASSSGNEKLFF
TRBJ1-5 | NA | TRBV28 | CASSFHPGLSNQPQHF
TRBJ2-1 | TRBD2 | TRBV7-9 | CASSRLAGVTNNEQFF
TRBJ1-1 | TRBD1 | TRBV5-1 | CASSSRGGAGTEAFF
TRBJ2-7 | NA | TRBV5-1 | CASSLRGEQYF
TRBJ1-2 | TRBD1 | TRBV5-6 | CASSLLGTGRGAGYTF
TRBJ1-4 | TRBD1 | TRBV4-2 | CASSQTSLRDSEKLFF
TRBJ1-1 | TRBD1 | TRBV10-3 | CAISAFAGGTEAFF
TRBJ1-5 | NA | TRBV14 | CASSLSAEGPQHF
TRBJ2-1 | NA | TRBV3-1/TRBV3-2 | CASSQAVAANEQFF
TRBJ1-6 | NA | TRBV7-7 | CASSTRGLGNSPLHF
TRBJ2-3 | TRBD2 | TRBV18 | CASSPPRSGGADTQYF
TRBJ1-1 | NA | TRBV7-2 | CASSVQTGNTEAFF
TRBJ2-3 | TRBD2 | TRBV6-5 | CASRQRERSTDTQYF
TRBJ1-2 | NA | TRBV7-3 | CASSLATGTGNYGYTF
TRBJ1-5 | TRBD1 | TRBV5-5 | CASSLNGYPGTGDQPQHF
TRBJ1-1 | NA | TRBV5-1 | CASSLGQSEAFF
TRBJ2-3 | NA | TRBV29-1 | CSVRVTDTQYF
TRBJ2-7 | TRBD2 | TRBV18 | CASSARGGGSYEQYF
TRBJ1-1 | TRBD1 | TRBV5-5 | CASSSDIGTGKSTEAFF
TRBJ2-7 | NA | TRBV21-1 | CASSKGTGGVEQYF
TRBJ1-2 | TRBD1 | TRBV6-5 | CASSYFGTAGDGYTF
TRBJ2-1 | NA | TRBV19 | CASSMSGWEQFF
TRBJ2-3 | NA | TRBV6-5 | CASSYSGSQGDTQYF
TRBJ1-2 | NA | TRBV4-1 | CASSQGTGYGYTF